This T cell receptor beta chain was documented in a study of early T cells in non-severe SARS-CoV-2 infection. The CDR3 runs to 13 residues. V was pared by 7 bases and J by 5 bases, with 6 bases of the junction left unmatched. The V gene's germline CDR1 is MNHNS and CDR2 SASEGT. A note on this clonotype: Its target is unknown.

Overall study results and limits: Private and CD4 specificities were missed by VDJdb matching, which favored anti-spike CD8 responses.

Unique molecular identifiers (one per individual cDNA molecule) were attached. MiXCR was run by TCRdb on the 5' RACE reads, yielding one entry per CDR3 protein. The sample yields some 80,000 distinct CDR3 sequences, around 12% seen once. This clonotype was obtained from an adult who was a healthcare worker with PCR-confirmed SARS-CoV-2 infection or an uninfected control (not recorded which). The donor label of this sample is uncertain. The chain has TRBV6-1 and TRBJ1-2; TRBD1 agrees at 8 bases. This sample comprised whole blood, obtained at baseline. CDR3 residues: CASKPGQDYGYTF. The CDR3 DNA follows: TGTGCCAGCAAACCGGGACAGGATTATGGCTACACCTTC.